This TCR beta chain comes out of a study of T cells in Graves' hyperthyroidism and ophthalmopathy. Study-level points and caveats: Patients with ophthalmopathy were separated from those with stable hyperthyroidism by a 13 V-J model. It was a median around 6 months before onset that the model predicted ophthalmopathy. Most clonotypes expanded in the thyroid (above 0.001) were also present in blood.

Trimming left V 1 base short and J 5 bases short, with 8 bases between. The CDR3 is 13 residues long. The V gene's germline CDR1 is SGHVS and CDR2 FQNEAQ. Regions amplified from RNA transcripts were the TCR beta CDR3 regions. Carried out on the TCR CDR3, a first-round RT-PCR used the HTBI primer set. MiXCR was run by TCRdb on the multiplex PCR reads, yielding one entry per CDR3 protein. The sample shows 450,000 to 700,000 distinct CDR3 sequences, more than 45% of them seen only once. Reasons for excluding patients were uncontrolled infection, other autoimmune disease, pregnancy or lactation. There are many counts of this clonotype. Antigen: not known.

Sequencing was done on a sample of peripheral blood or thyroid tissue (not recorded which). The chain uses TRBV7-8 and TRBJ2-5; D is uncertain. The receptor was derived from an adult woman with Graves' disease, either hyperthyroidism or ophthalmopathy (not recorded which). Here the CDR3 reads CASSLGHGETQYF. The CDR3 coding sequence is TGTGCCAGCAGCTTAGGACACGGGGAGACCCAGTACTTC.